The 10 T cell receptor beta chains presented below share a single source sample, sequenced in a study of T cells in Graves' hyperthyroidism and ophthalmopathy. Amplification yielded TCR beta CDR3 regions, with RNA transcripts as the source. The HTBI primer set was used in a first-round RT-PCR of the TCR CDR3. TCRdb re-derived calls from the multiplex PCR reads in MiXCR, one entry per CDR3 protein. The sample includes under 350,000 distinct CDR3 sequences, approximately 14% seen only once; the top ten take roughly 7.7%. Sample: blood. Every receptor here comes from a woman aged 40 to 50 with Graves' hyperthyroidism.

This clonotype appeared many times. J is TRBJ2-3 and V is TRBV7-2; no firm D call. V was trimmed by 1 base and J by 10 bases, leaving 12 bases between them. Per germline, CDR1 SGHTA and CDR2 FQGNSA. CDR3 size: 13 residues. CDR3 nucleotides: TGTGCCAGCAGCTTAGACCCAGGAAAGGCGCAGTATTTT. This gives the protein CASSLDPGKAQYF.

This clonotype turned up a few times. CDR3 DNA: TGTGCCACCAGAATAGCGGGAGAGAAGACCAAAAACATTCAGTACTTC. It codes for CATRIAGEKTKNIQYF. The chain uses TRBV24-1 and TRBJ2-4; the match to TRBD2 covers 9 bases. Germline loops: CDR1 KGHDR, CDR2 SFDVKD. This CDR3 comprises 16 residues. V dropped 7 bases and J dropped 2; count of bases not matched to a gene: 8.

In its sample, this clonotype was seen many times. The CDR3 sequence: CAWMKFENTEAFF. CDR3 sequence (DNA): TGTGCCTGGATGAAGTTCGAGAACACTGAAGCTTTCTTT. The chain is built from TRBV30 and TRBJ1-1; D is undetermined. Trimming removed 4 bases from V and 1 base from J, with 10 bases in between. CDR3 length equals 13 residues. Looked up from germline, CDR1 is GTSNPN and CDR2 is SVGIG (reference sequence).

Notes on this clonotype: At one of its ends the junction is not consistent with the germline gene, which may arise from a read error. The V gene is TRBV5-6, the J gene TRBJ1-2; the D gene is possibly TRBD1 (5 bases). Looked up from germline, CDR1 is SGHDT and CDR2 is YYEEEE. This CDR3 is built from 15 residues. This CDR3 reads CASSFGAREKVGHTF. In DNA form, the CDR3 reads TGTGCCAGCAGCTTTGGGGCCAGGGAGAAGGTTGGCCACACCTTC.

This clonotype has a count of ten or more. The chain carries TRBV18 and TRBJ2-1, with a weak D call TRBD1 (5 bases). CDR3 length equals 13 residues. Trimming took off 4 bases at V and 5 bases at J, with 9 bases between the two ends. Germline CDR1 reads KGHSH; CDR2 reads LQKENI. The CDR3 nucleotides are TGTGCCAGCTCACTCGGACAAGACAATGAGCAGTTCTTC. It yields the protein CASSLGQDNEQFF.

This clonotype was counted ten times or more. The rearrangement links TRBV12-3 or TRBV12-4 to TRBJ2-1; TRBD2 matches 10 bases. Unmatched junction bases numbered 3, after V lost 6 bases and J lost 4 bases. The length of the CDR3 is 14 residues. CDR3 loop: CASSPLAGYNEQFF. In nucleotides, the CDR3 is TGTGCCAGCAGCCCACTAGCGGGGTACAATGAGCAGTTCTTC.

The genes are TRBV5-8 and TRBJ1-2; no clear D. Per germline, CDR1 SGHTS and CDR2 YDEGEE. V was pared by 2 bases and J by 2 bases, with 13 bases between. The CDR3 is 15 residues long. In DNA form, the CDR3 reads TGTGCCAGCAGCTTCCGCATGCGAGGGAACTATGGCTACACCTTC. This gives the protein CASSFRMRGNYGYTF.

The DNA of the CDR3 is TGCGCCAGCAGCCAAGACACGTTCGCGGGCATACCTTACAATGAGCAGTTCTTC. This codes for CASSQDTFAGIPYNEQFF. The chain has TRBV4-1 and TRBJ2-1, with a possible D match to TRBD2 (5 bases). The CDR3 is 18 amino acids. Trimming stripped 0 bases from V and 4 bases from J, with 19 bases between. Germline lookup yields CDR1 MGHRA and CDR2 YSYEKL.

There are many counts of this clonotype. This chain joins TRBV28 and TRBJ2-7; 7 nucleotides align to TRBD2. Per the germline V gene, CDR1 is MDHEN and CDR2 is SYDVKM. The CDR3 has 19 residues. After removal of 4 bases from V and 7 bases from J, the junction contained 25 bases not matched to a gene. The CDR3 here is CASSSLLRGAGKYAVEQYF. CDR3 DNA sequence: TGTGCCAGCAGTTCCCTATTAAGGGGAGCGGGGAAGTACGCGGTTGAGCAGTACTTC.

This clonotype has ten or more counts. The V gene is TRBV11-2, the J gene TRBJ1-1; the D is unclear. CDR1 is SGHAT and CDR2 is FQNNGV in the germline V gene. The V gene lost 6 bases and the J gene lost 1 base, with 6 bases spanning the gap. CDR3 size: 12 residues. This CDR3 is CASSGGNTEAFF. Here the CDR3 DNA reads TGTGCCAGCAGTGGAGGGAACACTGAAGCTTTCTTT. The complete variable domain, with remaining parts taken from reference TRBV11-2 and TRBJ1-1, reads EAGVAQSPRYKIIEKRQSVAFWCNPISGHATLYWYQQILGQGPKLLIQFQNNGVVDDSQLPKDRFSAERLKGVDSTLKIQPAKLEDSAVYLCASSGGNTEAFFGQGTRLTVV.